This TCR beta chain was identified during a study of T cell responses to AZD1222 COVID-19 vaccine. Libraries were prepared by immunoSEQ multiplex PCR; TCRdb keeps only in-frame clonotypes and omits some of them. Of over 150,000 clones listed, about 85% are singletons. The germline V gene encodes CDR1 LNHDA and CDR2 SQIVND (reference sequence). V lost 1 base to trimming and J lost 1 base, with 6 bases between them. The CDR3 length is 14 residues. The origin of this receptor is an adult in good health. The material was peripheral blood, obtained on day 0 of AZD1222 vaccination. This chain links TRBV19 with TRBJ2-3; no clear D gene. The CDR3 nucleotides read TGTGCCAGTAGTATAGCCAGCGGCACAGATACGCAGTATTTT. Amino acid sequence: CASSIASGTDTQYF.